This TCR beta chain emerged from a study of post-analysis software for immune sequencing data. The study's findings and limits: Strong same-batch co-clustering of samples appeared with F measure clustering. Normalized Chao1 diversity was significantly lower in multiple sclerosis patients than in controls.

In this sample, this clonotype turned up a few times. Its cognate antigen is unknown. Unique molecular identifiers had been added to the TCR beta cDNA libraries. T cells numbering roughly 0.9 to 11 million gave rise to roughly 550,000 cDNA molecules. TCRdb reanalysed the PCR reads using MiXCR and keeps one entry per CDR3 protein. This table has about 810,000 distinct CDR3 sequences, around 53% appearing once. The receptor was derived from a girl aged 5 to 17 with multiple sclerosis. The specimen was blood.

The CDR3 region is CASSPETTGTYEQYF. The CDR3 DNA reads TGTGCCAGCAGCCCAGAAACGACAGGGACCTACGAGCAGTACTTC. The V gene is TRBV7-9, the J gene TRBJ2-7; TRBD1 agrees at 7 bases. Germline V gene sequence: CDR1 SEHNR, CDR2 FQNEAQ (reference sequence). Trimming took 5 bases from V and 2 from J; bases not matched to a gene: 9. The CDR3 runs to 15 residues.